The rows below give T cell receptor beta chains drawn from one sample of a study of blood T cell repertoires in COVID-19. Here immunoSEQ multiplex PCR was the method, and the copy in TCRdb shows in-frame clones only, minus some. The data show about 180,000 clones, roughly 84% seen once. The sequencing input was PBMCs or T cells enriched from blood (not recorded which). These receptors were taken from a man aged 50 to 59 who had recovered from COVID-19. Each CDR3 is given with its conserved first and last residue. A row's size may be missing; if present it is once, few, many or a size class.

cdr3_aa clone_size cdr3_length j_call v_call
CASRPGQGLRAPYNEQFF NA 18 TRBJ2-1 TRBV5-6
CASSSWDRGNYYGYTF NA 16 TRBJ1-2 TRBV7-9
CASKPGLAIWGTQYF NA 15 TRBJ2-3 TRBV2
CASSGGTSPTTNEKLFF NA 17 TRBJ1-4 TRBV5-1
CASSTDRGYEQYF NA 13 TRBJ2-7 TRBV19
CASSLVGTGTTYEQYF NA 16 TRBJ2-7 TRBV7-9
CSVGGQGRYNGYTF NA 14 TRBJ1-2 TRBV29-1
CASSQEAGNQETQYF NA 15 TRBJ2-5 TRBV4-2
CASGSQGIGELFF NA 13 TRBJ2-2 TRBV12-5
CASSGGSGGAWNHEQFF NA 17 TRBJ2-1 TRBV2
CASSEQNMNTEAFF NA 14 TRBJ1-1 TRBV5-1
CATSQGRVSGNTIYF NA 15 TRBJ1-3 TRBV15
CASSQSQGGGNQPQHF once 16 TRBJ1-5 TRBV4-1
CASSLEGHQREKLFF NA 15 TRBJ1-4 TRBV5-1
CASSRMGGLEGETQYF NA 16 TRBJ2-5 TRBV19
CASSPSSPNYGYTF NA 14 TRBJ1-2 TRBV6-5
CASSVASGGTLSTDTQYF NA 18 TRBJ2-3 TRBV9
CASSQRGRGGTDTQYF once 16 TRBJ2-3 TRBV4-1
CASSAGGLSGYTF NA 13 TRBJ1-2 TRBV7-3
CASSPRMSRAGLEKLFF NA 17 TRBJ1-4 TRBV4-1
CASSYSDSLAGNTIYF NA 16 TRBJ1-3 TRBV6-5
CASSERLATETQYF few 14 TRBJ2-5 TRBV10-2
CASSQETLAGSSYNEQFF NA 18 TRBJ2-1 TRBV3-1/TRBV3-2
CASSREGGGNSPLHF NA 15 TRBJ1-6 TRBV5-1
CASSADRNTEAFF few 13 TRBJ1-1 TRBV2
CASTAGYTEAFF NA 12 TRBJ1-1 TRBV7-8
CASKWMEGNTEAFF NA 14 TRBJ1-1 TRBV6-6
CASSRLPGQGATNEKLFF NA 18 TRBJ1-4 TRBV19
CASSSSDGNEQYF few 13 TRBJ2-7 TRBV6-2/TRBV6-3
CASSYSSGMNTEAFF NA 15 TRBJ1-1 TRBV6-5
CASSLARTGISNQPQHF NA 17 TRBJ1-5 TRBV5-8
CASSLAAASGRETQYF few 16 TRBJ2-5 TRBV5-1
CSVGGLLNSYNEQFF NA 15 TRBJ2-1 TRBV29-1
CATWDSFEAFF NA 11 TRBJ1-1 TRBV10-2
CASSFRTGVNNQPQHF NA 16 TRBJ1-5 TRBV5-8